Each of the 13 T cell receptor beta chains below was sequenced from the same sample in a study of blood T cells in healthy people across ages. Then a second PCR, running about 7 to 11 cycles, was carried out with a sample-barcoded 5' primer and a J-beta primer mix. TCRdb re-called the 5' RACE reads with MiXCR, one entry per CDR3 protein. This table has more than 500,000 distinct CDR3 sequences, 27% appearing once. The material sequenced was blood. The receptors originated from a woman in her sixties or seventies in good health.

This clonotype was seen a handful of times. The CDR3 spells CASSEMTAGETYGYTF. CDR3 DNA sequence: TGTGCCAGTAGTGAAATGACAGCCGGAGAAACCTATGGCTACACCTTC. The genes are TRBV19 and TRBJ1-2, with D possibly matching TRBD1 (5 bases). V shed 5 bases and J shed 4 bases, with 20 bases lying between them. The CDR3 is 16 residues long. Germline V CDR1 and CDR2: LNHDA, SQIVND (reference sequence).

The V gene is TRBV4-3, the J gene TRBJ1-3; D gene unclear. The CDR3 has 15 amino acids. V dropped 2 bases and J dropped 1 base, with 9 bases sitting between them. The germline gives CDR1 LGHNA, CDR2 YSLEER. This CDR3 is CASSQTSGSGNTIYF. The CDR3 DNA follows: TGCGCCAGCAGCCAAACCAGCGGATCTGGAAACACCATATATTTT.

Note on this clonotype: The junction departs from the called germline gene at one end, perhaps through a read error. The V and J genes are TRBV7-7 and TRBJ2-5; 13 bases map to TRBD2. CDR3 length: 18 residues. CDR1 SSHAT and CDR2 FNYEAQ come from the germline V gene (reference sequence). The CDR3 spells CASSPTSGRALRQETQYF. The DNA of the CDR3 is TGTGCTAGCAGCCCCACTAGCGGGAGGGCCCTCCGGCAAGAGACCCAGTACTTC.

This clonotype was found a few times. The V and J genes are TRBV4-1 and TRBJ2-4; TRBD2 agrees at 15 bases. The junction had 8 bases not matched to a gene; V was cut back by 0 bases and J by 14 bases. This CDR3 comprises 16 residues. CDR1 MGHRA and CDR2 YSYEKL come from the germline V gene. This chain's CDR3 is CASSQDRGLAGGLKYF. In DNA, the CDR3 is TGCGCCAGCAGCCAAGATAGGGGACTAGCGGGGGGACTAAAGTACTTC.

The rearrangement uses TRBV20-1 and TRBJ2-4; possible D gene TRBD2, 5 bases. Germline-derived CDR1 and CDR2 are DFQATT and SNEGSKA (reference sequence). The ends were cut back, 5 bases at V and 2 bases at J, with 13 bases in the middle. The CDR3 contains 14 residues. As DNA, the CDR3 is TGCAGTGCTTGGACTTCGGAGACCAAAAACATTCAGTACTTC. Protein sequence: CSAWTSETKNIQYF.

This clonotype has only a few counts. The chain combines TRBV7-7 with TRBJ2-7; TRBD2 agrees at 10 bases. TRBJ2-1 explains the end of the DNA better; the J call may be wrong. Germline values: CDR1 SSHAT, CDR2 FNYEAQ (reference sequence). This CDR3 is built from 15 residues. This CDR3 reads CASSQLAGRGDEQFF. As DNA, the CDR3 is TGTGCCAGCAGCCAACTAGCGGGAAGGGGCGATGAGCAGTTCTTC.

The rearrangement joins TRBV7-9 to TRBJ2-5, with D tentatively TRBD1 (6 bases). The CDR3 totals 14 residues. Between the trimmed V and J ends, which lost 5 bases and 5 bases, there was a span of 15 bases. Germline V gives CDR1 SEHNR, CDR2 FQNEAQ (reference sequence). In DNA form, the CDR3 reads TGTGCCAGCAGCCTCGGGACATTTTGGGAGACCCAGTACTTC. It yields the protein CASSLGTFWETQYF.

This chain links TRBV10-3 with TRBJ2-3; 9 nucleotides match TRBD2. Germline values: CDR1 ENHRY, CDR2 SYGVKD. The J segment lost 4 bases and the V segment lost 0 bases, leaving 8 bases of the junction unmatched. There are 17 residues in the CDR3. In nucleotides, the CDR3 is TGTGCCATCAGTGAGTCGGTAGGCGGGGGGGGTGCAGATACGCAGTATTTT. Its translation is CAISESVGGGGADTQYF.

This clonotype has just a few counts. This chain joins TRBV20-1 and TRBJ1-1, with D perhaps TRBD1 (6 bases). The V gene's germline CDR1 is DFQATT and CDR2 SNEGSKA (reference sequence). This CDR3 region has 15 residues. V was pared by 1 base and J by 0 bases, with 12 bases between. The CDR3 region is CSARVDRIMNTEAFF. The CDR3, as DNA: TGCAGTGCTAGAGTCGACAGGATAATGAACACTGAAGCTTTCTTT.

V is TRBV20-1 and J is TRBJ2-5, with a weak D call TRBD2 (7 bases). This CDR3 is built from 12 residues. Between the trimmed V and J ends, which lost 6 bases and 4 bases, there was a span of 12 bases. Germline V gives CDR1 DFQATT, CDR2 SNEGSKA (reference sequence). CDR3 region: CSAKGGSETQYF. The DNA of the CDR3 is TGCAGTGCCAAGGGGGGGTCAGAGACCCAGTACTTC.

The rearrangement joins TRBV11-3 to TRBJ2-6; no clear D gene. The CDR3 sequence is 18 residues long. Germline lookup yields CDR1 SGHNT and CDR2 YENEEA. V lost 4 bases and J 0 bases, leaving 16 bases between the germline ends. Written as DNA, the CDR3 is TGTGCCAGCAGCTCCCTCGGTATCATGAACTCTGGGGCCAACGTCCTGACTTTC. This sequence encodes CASSSLGIMNSGANVLTF.

The chain uses TRBV12-3 or TRBV12-4 and TRBJ2-6; no definite D call. There are 14 residues in the CDR3. Trimming left V 7 bases short and J 2 bases short, with 9 bases between. As DNA, the CDR3 is TGTGCCAGCACCTCATCTACTGGGGCCAACGTCCTGACTTTC. Translating gives CASTSSTGANVLTF.

This clonotype has more than one count but fewer than ten. This sequence joins TRBV7-6 and TRBJ2-5; D possibly corresponds to TRBD2 (6 bases). Germline CDR1 SGHVS, CDR2 FNYEAQ. The CDR3 extends over 14 amino acids. The ends were cut back, 4 bases at V and 5 bases at J, with 14 bases in the middle. The CDR3 loop reads CASSSRGSTETQYF. CDR3 DNA: TGTGCCAGCAGCTCTCGGGGGAGCACCGAGACCCAGTACTTC.